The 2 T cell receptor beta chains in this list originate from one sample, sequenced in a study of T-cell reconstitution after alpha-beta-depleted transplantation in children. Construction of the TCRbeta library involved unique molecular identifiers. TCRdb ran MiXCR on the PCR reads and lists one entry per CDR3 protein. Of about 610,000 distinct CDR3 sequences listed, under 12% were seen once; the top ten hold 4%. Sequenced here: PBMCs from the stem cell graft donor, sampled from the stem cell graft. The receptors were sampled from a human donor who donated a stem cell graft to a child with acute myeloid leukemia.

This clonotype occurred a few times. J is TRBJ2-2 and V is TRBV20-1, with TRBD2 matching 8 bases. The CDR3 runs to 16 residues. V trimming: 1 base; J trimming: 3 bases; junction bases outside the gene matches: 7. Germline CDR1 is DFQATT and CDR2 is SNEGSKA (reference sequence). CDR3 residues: CSARVRSGGYTGELFF. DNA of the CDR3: TGCAGTGCTAGAGTGAGGAGCGGGGGTTACACCGGGGAGCTGTTTTTT.

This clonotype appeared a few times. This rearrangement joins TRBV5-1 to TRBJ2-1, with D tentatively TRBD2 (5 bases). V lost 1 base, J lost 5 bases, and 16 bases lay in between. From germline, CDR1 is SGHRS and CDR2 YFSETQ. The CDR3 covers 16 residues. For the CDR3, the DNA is TGCGCCAGCAGCTTGATGGGCCCTAGCTATGACAATGAGCAGTTCTTC. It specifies CASSLMGPSYDNEQFF.